Listed below are T cell receptor beta chains from one sample, sequenced in a study of cytomegalovirus exposure and HLA in healthy donors. Sequencing used immunoSEQ multiplex PCR; TCRdb keeps in-frame clones, though not all of them. The table lists some 150,000 clones, approximately 90% of them singletons. The sample was PBMCs. These receptors all stem from a woman under 40 in good health and CMV-seronegative. CDR3s include the opening cysteine and the closing phenylalanine or tryptophan. The D gene is left open where the match is weak. Clone sizes are given selectively: once, few, many, or a class where the clone is expanded.

J	D	size	V	DNA	CDR3
TRBJ1-1	NA	once	TRBV5-1	TGCGCCAGCAGCTTGCTCCTTCGGGGTGAAGCTTTCTTT	CASSLLLRGEAFF
TRBJ2-7	NA	NA	TRBV10-1	TGCGTGCTAGGGCAGGGTAACGAGCAGTACTTC	CVLGQGNEQYF
TRBJ1-6	NA	few	TRBV5-6	TGTGCCAGCAGCTTGGCCAGGCACCCCAATTCACCCCTCCACTTT	CASSLARHPNSPLHF
TRBJ2-5	TRBD1	NA	TRBV9	TGTGCCAGCAGCGTAGGGACAGGTAATGCCGGGGAGACCCAGTACTTC	CASSVGTGNAGETQYF
TRBJ1-5	NA	NA	TRBV19	TGTGCCAGTAAGGAAAACCGGCAGGGCTACAATCAGCCCCAGCATTTT	CASKENRQGYNQPQHF
TRBJ2-7	NA	NA	TRBV7-9	TGTGCCAGCAGCCCCTTGACAACAACGGACGAGCAGTACTTC	CASSPLTTTDEQYF
TRBJ1-6	NA	NA	TRBV27	TGTGCCAGCAGTTTATCCCTTCCGGGGGACGGAAATTCACCCCTCCACTTT	CASSLSLPGDGNSPLHF
TRBJ2-5	NA	NA	TRBV29-1	TGCAGCGCCCAGGCTAAGGAGACCCAGTACTTC	CSAQAKETQYF
TRBJ1-2	TRBD1	NA	TRBV2	TGTGCCAGCAGTGGAACAGGGGAATACGGCTACACCTTC	CASSGTGEYGYTF
TRBJ1-6	NA	once	TRBV14	TGTGCCAGCAGCCAAGTTTCGGGGGGATCACCCCTCCACTTT	CASSQVSGGSPLHF
TRBJ2-3	TRBD2	once	TRBV28	TGTGCCAGCAGCGAGCGGGGAACTGGCACAGATACGCAGTATTTT	CASSERGTGTDTQYF
TRBJ1-2	TRBD1	NA	TRBV7-8	TGTGCCAGCAGCTTAGACCTAGACAGGGGGACGAGTGGCTACACCTTC	CASSLDLDRGTSGYTF
TRBJ2-1	NA	NA	TRBV11-3	TGTGCCAGCAGCTCACTGGCGGGAAATGAGCAGTTCTTC	CASSSLAGNEQFF
TRBJ1-5	TRBD1	NA	TRBV11-2	TGTGCCAGCAGCTTGAAAACAGGGGGCAGGGGCAATCAGCCCCAGCATTTT	CASSLKTGGRGNQPQHF
TRBJ1-3	NA	NA	TRBV6-5	TGTGCCAGCACCACTGGGGCAGGGCCTGGAAACACCATATATTTT	CASTTGAGPGNTIYF
TRBJ1-2	NA	NA	TRBV7-9	TGTGCCAGCAGCTTAGGAGGGGGCTATGGCTACACCTTC	CASSLGGGYGYTF
TRBJ1-3	NA	NA	TRBV30	TGTTCGGTGGGGCCCTCTGGAAACACCATATATTTT	CSVGPSGNTIYF
TRBJ1-3	TRBD1	once	TRBV11-2	TGTGCCAGCAGCGCCACCGGGACAGGGCTTTCTGGAAACACCATATATTTT	CASSATGTGLSGNTIYF
TRBJ2-7	NA	NA	TRBV28	TGTGCCAGCAGTTTCCCGGTCTCCTACGAGCAGTACTTC	CASSFPVSYEQYF
TRBJ1-3	NA	few	TRBV6-1	TGTGCCAGCGGGCCGTCTGGAAACACCATATATTTT	CASGPSGNTIYF
TRBJ1-1	NA	NA	TRBV19	TGTGCCAGTAGTATGGCAGGGGTGTTGGGAGCTTTCTTT	CASSMAGVLGAFF
TRBJ2-1	NA	NA	TRBV18	TGTGCCAGCTCCCCTCCAGCGGCGGAATACAATGAGCAGTTCTTC	CASSPPAAEYNEQFF
TRBJ1-1	NA	NA	TRBV7-3	TGTGCCAGCAGCTTGGGGGGTGTCCAGAACACTGAAGCTTTCTTT	CASSLGGVQNTEAFF
TRBJ1-1	NA	NA	TRBV4-1	TGCGCCAGCACCGAACGGCCTAGCACTGAAGCTTTCTTT	CASTERPSTEAFF
TRBJ1-1	NA	NA	TRBV4-3	TGCGCCAGCAGCATAAGTTTCCCAGGTTCGGGGACTGAAGCTTTCTTT	CASSISFPGSGTEAFF
TRBJ1-5	NA	few	TRBV4-1	TGCGCCAGCAGCCAAGTTACAGGGAGCAATCAGCCCCAGCATTTT	CASSQVTGSNQPQHF
TRBJ2-7	TRBD2	few	TRBV19	TGTGCCAGTAGTATAAGGGCCCCGACGGGGAGGGAGCACTCCTACGAGCAGTACTTC	CASSIRAPTGREHSYEQYF
TRBJ1-1	NA	NA	TRBV10-3	TGTGCCATCAGTGAGATCGAGGGCACTGAAGCTTTCTTT	CAISEIEGTEAFF